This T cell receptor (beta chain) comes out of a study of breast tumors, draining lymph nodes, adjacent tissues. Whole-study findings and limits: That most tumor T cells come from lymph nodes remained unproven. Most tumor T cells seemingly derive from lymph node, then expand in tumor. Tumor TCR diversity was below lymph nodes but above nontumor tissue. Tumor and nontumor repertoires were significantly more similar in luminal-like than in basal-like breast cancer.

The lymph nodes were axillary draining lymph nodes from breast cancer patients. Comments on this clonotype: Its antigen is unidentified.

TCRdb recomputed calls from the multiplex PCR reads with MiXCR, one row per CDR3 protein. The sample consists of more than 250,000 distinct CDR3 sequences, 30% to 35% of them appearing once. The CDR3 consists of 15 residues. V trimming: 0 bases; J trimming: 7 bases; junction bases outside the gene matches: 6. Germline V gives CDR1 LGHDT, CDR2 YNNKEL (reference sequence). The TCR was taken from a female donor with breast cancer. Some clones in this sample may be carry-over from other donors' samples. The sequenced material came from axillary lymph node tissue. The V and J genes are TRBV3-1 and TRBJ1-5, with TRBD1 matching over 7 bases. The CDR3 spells CASSQDTTGRQPQHF. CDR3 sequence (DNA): TGTGCCAGCAGCCAAGATACGACAGGGCGGCAGCCCCAGCATTTT.